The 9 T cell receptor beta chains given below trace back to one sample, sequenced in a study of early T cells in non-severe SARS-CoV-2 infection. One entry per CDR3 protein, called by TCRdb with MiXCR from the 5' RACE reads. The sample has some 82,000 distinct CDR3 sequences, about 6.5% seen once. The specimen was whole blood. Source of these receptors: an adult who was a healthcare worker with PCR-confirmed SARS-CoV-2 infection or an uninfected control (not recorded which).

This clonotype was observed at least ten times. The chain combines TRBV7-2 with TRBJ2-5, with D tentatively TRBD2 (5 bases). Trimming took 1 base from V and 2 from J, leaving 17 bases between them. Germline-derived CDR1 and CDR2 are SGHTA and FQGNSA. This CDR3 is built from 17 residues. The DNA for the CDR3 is TGTGCCAGCAGCTTAGATTTTGGTGTCGGGGATCAAGAGACCCAGTACTTC. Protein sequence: CASSLDFGVGDQETQYF.

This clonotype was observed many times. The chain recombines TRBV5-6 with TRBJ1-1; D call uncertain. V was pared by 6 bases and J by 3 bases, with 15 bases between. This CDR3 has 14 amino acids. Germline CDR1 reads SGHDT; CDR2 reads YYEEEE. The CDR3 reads CASTTWGRYTEAFF. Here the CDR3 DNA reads TGTGCCAGCACCACCTGGGGTCGGTACACTGAAGCTTTCTTT.

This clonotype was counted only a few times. This CDR3 reads CSARQMAGNTIYF. DNA for the CDR3: TGCAGCGCTAGACAGATGGCGGGAAACACCATATATTTT. This rearrangement joins TRBV29-1 to TRBJ1-3; tentative D call: TRBD1 (5 bases). Germline CDR1 and CDR2: SQVTM and ANQGSEA. This CDR3 comprises 13 residues. V shed 7 bases and J shed 4 bases, with 14 bases lying between them.

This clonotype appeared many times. The CDR3 bases are TGTGCCAGCAGCCGTTCGAACAGGGGAACGACAGATACGCAGTATTTT. Residues: CASSRSNRGTTDTQYF. V gene TRBV7-9 combines with J gene TRBJ2-3, with 7 nucleotides matching TRBD1. The CDR3 consists of 16 residues. Per germline, CDR1 SEHNR and CDR2 FQNEAQ (reference sequence). Trimming removed 5 bases from V and 3 bases from J; junction bases left unmatched: 11. Filled out from reference TRBV7-9 and TRBJ2-3, the complete variable domain reads DTGVSQNPRHKITKRGQNVTFRCDPISEHNRLYWYRQTLGQGPEFLTYFQNEAQLEKSRLLSDRFSAERPKGSFSTLEIQRTEQGDSAMYLCASSRSNRGTTDTQYFGPGTRLTVL.

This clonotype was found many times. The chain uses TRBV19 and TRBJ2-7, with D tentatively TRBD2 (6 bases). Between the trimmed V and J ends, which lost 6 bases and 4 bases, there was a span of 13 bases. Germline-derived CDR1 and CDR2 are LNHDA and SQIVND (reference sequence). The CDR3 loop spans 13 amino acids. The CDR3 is CASSGGRGYEQYF. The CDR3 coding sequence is TGTGCCAGTAGCGGGGGACGGGGATACGAGCAGTACTTC. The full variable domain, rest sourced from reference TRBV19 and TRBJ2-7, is DGGITQSPKYLFRKEGQNVTLSCEQNLNHDAMYWYRQDPGQGLRLIYYSQIVNDFQKGDIAEGYSVSREKKESFPLTVTSAQKNPTAFYLCASSGGRGYEQYFGPGTRLTVT.

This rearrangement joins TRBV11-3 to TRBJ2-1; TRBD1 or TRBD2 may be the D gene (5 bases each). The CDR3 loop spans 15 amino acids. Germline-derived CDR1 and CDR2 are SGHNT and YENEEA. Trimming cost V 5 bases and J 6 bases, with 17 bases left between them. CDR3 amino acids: CASSTGAHATNEQFF. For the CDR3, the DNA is TGTGCCAGCAGCACCGGGGCACACGCCACCAATGAGCAGTTCTTC.

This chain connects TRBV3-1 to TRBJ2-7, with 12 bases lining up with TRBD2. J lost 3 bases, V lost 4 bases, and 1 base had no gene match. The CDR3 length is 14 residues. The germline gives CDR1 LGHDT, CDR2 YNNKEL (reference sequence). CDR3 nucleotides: TGTGCCAGCAGCCGGACTAGCGGGGACTACGAGCAGTACTTC. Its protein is CASSRTSGDYEQYF.

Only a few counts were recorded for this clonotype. The CDR3 DNA follows: TGTGCCAGCAGCTCACCGGGACAGGGCCCAACTAATGAAAAACTGTTTTTT. Translated, it gives CASSSPGQGPTNEKLFF. The chain links TRBV7-9 to TRBJ1-4; 9 bases map to TRBD1. V lost 4 bases to trimming and J lost 0 bases; unmatched junction nucleotides: 6. The CDR3 has 17 amino acids. In germline, CDR1 is SEHNR, CDR2 FQNEAQ (reference sequence).

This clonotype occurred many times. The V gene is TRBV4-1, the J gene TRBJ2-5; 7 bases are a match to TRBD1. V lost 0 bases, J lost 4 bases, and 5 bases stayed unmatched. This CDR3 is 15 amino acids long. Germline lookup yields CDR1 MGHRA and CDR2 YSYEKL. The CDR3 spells CASSQDEGARETQYF. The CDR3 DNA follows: TGCGCCAGCAGCCAAGACGAGGGGGCGAGAGAGACCCAGTACTTC.